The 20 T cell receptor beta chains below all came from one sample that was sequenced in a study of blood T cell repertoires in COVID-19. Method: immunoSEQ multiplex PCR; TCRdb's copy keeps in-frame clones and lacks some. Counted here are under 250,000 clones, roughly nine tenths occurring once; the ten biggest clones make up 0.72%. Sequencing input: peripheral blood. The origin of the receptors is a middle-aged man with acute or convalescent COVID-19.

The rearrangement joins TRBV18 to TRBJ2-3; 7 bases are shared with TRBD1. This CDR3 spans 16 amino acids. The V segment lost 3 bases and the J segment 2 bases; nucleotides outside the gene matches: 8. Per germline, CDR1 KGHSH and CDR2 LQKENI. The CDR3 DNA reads TGTGCCAGCTCACCGTCAGGGGGACCCCCCACAGATACGCAGTATTTT. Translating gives CASSPSGGPPTDTQYF.

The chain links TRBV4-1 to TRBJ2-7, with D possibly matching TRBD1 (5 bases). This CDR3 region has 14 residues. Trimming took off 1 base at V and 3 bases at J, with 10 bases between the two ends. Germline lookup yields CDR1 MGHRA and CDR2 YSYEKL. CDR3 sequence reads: CASSQGQTYYEQYF. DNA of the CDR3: TGCGCCAGCAGCCAAGGACAGACTTACTACGAGCAGTACTTC.

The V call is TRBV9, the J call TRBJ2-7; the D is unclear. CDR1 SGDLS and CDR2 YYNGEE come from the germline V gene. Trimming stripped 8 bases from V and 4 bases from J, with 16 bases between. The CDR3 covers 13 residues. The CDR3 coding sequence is TGTGCCAGTTCACAGCTACGTCCTTACGAGCAGTACTTC. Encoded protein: CASSQLRPYEQYF.

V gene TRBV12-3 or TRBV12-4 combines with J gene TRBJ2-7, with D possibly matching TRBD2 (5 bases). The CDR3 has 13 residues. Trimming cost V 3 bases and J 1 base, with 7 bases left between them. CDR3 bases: TGTGCCAGCAGTTTCGAGGGTTCCTACGAGCAGTACTTC. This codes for CASSFEGSYEQYF.

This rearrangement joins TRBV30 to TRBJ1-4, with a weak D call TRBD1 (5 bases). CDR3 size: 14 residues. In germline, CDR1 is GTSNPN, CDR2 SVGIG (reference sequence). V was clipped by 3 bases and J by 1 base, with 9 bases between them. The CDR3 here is CAWSPGGTNEKLFF. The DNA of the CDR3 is TGTGCCTGGAGCCCCGGGGGAACTAATGAAAAACTGTTTTTT.

The CDR3 DNA follows: TGTGCCAGCAGTCCAAGAGGGAGAGGGAACGGGGAGCTGTTTTTT. It specifies CASSPRGRGNGELFF. V gene TRBV5-6 combines with J gene TRBJ2-2, with a possible D match to TRBD2 (5 bases). The V and J ends lost 5 bases and 7 bases respectively, with 18 bases between them. CDR1 and CDR2 from the germline V gene are SGHDT and YYEEEE. The CDR3 sequence is 15 residues long.

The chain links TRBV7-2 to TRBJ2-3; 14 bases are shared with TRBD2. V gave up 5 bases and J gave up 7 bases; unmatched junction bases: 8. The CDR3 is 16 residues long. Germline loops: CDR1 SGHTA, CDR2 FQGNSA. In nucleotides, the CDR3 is TGTGCCAGCAGCACAGGGACTAGCGGGAGAGTATATACGCAGTATTTT. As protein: CASSTGTSGRVYTQYF. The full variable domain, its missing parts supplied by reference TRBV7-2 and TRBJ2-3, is GAGVSQSPSNKVTEKGKDVELRCDPISGHTALYWYRQSLGQGLEFLIYFQGNSAPDKSGLPSDRFSAERTGGSVSTLTIQRTQQEDSAVYLCASSTGTSGRVYTQYFGPGTRLTVL.

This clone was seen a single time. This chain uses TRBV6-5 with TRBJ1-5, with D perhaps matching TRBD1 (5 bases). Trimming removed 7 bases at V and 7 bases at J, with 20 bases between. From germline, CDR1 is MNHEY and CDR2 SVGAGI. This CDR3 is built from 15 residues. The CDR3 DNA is TGTGCCAGCAATTCAGGGCAGGGAAAAGGACAGCCCCAGCATTTT. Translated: CASNSGQGKGQPQHF.

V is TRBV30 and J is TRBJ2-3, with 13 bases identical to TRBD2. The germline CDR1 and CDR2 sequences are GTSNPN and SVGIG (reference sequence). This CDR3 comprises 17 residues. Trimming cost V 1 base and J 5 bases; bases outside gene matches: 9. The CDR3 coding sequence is TGTGCCTGGAGTGAGGGACTAGCGGGGCCGACCGGAGATACGCAGTATTTT. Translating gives CAWSEGLAGPTGDTQYF.

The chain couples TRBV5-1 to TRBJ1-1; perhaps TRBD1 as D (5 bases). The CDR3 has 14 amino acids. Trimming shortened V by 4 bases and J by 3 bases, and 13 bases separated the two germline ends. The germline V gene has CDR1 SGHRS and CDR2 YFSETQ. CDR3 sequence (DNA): TGCGCCAGCAGCCGAATGCAGGGTTACACTGAAGCTTTCTTT. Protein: CASSRMQGYTEAFF.

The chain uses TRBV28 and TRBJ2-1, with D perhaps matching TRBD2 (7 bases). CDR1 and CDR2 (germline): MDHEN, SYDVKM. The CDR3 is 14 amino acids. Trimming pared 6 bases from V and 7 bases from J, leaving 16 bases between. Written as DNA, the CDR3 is TGTGCCAGCAGATTTCAGGGAGGGGGGAATGAGCAGTTCTTC. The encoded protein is CASRFQGGGNEQFF.

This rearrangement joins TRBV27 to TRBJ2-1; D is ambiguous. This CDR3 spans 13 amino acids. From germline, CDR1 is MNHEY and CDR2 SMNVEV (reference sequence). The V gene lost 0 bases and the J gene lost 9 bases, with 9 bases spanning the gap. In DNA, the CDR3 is TGTGCCAGCAGTTTATCGGGCAGCACTGAGCAGTTCTTC. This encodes CASSLSGSTEQFF.

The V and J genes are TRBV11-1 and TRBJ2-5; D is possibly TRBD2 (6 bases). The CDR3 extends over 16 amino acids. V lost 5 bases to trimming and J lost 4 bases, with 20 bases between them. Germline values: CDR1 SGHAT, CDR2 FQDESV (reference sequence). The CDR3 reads CASSLGVGRTGETQYF. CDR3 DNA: TGTGCCAGCAGCCTCGGGGTTGGGAGGACGGGAGAGACCCAGTACTTC.

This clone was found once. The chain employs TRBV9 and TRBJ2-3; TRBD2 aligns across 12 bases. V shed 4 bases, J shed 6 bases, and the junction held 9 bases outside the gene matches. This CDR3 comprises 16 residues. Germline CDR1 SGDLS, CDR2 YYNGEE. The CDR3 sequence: CASSLTTSGGLDTQYF. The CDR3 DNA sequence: TGTGCCAGCAGCTTGACGACTAGCGGGGGTCTCGATACGCAGTATTTT.

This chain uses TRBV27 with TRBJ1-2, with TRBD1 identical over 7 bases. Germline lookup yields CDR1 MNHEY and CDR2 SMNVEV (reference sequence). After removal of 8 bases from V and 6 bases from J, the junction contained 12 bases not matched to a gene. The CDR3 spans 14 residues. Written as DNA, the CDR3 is TGTGCCAGCGGGACGACAGGGACGATCGATGGCTACACCTTC. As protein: CASGTTGTIDGYTF.

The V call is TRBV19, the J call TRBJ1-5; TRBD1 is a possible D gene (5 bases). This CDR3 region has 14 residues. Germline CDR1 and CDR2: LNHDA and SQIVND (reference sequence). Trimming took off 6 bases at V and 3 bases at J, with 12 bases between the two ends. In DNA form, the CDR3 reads TGTGCCAGTAGACCGACAGAACCCAATCAGCCCCAGCATTTT. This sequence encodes CASRPTEPNQPQHF.

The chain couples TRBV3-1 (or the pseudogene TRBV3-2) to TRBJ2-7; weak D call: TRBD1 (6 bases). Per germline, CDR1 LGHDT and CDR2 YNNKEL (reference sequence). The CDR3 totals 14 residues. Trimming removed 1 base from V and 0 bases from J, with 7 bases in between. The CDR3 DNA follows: TGTGCCAGCAGCCAAGGGACAGCCTCCTACGAGCAGTACTTC. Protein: CASSQGTASYEQYF.

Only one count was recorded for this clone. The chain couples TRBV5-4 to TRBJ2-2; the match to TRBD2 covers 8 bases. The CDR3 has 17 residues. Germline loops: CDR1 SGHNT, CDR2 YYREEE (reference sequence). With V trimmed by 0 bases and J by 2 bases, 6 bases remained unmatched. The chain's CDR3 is CASSLDPGRANTGELFF. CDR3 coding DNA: TGTGCCAGCAGCTTGGATCCCGGGAGGGCCAACACCGGGGAGCTGTTTTTT.

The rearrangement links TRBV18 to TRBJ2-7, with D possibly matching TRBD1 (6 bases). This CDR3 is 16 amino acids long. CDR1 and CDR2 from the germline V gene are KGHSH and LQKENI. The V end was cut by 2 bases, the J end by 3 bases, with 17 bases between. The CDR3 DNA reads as TGTGCCAGCTCACCAGGGGAAATGGGGGCCCTCTACGAGCAGTACTTC. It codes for CASSPGEMGALYEQYF.

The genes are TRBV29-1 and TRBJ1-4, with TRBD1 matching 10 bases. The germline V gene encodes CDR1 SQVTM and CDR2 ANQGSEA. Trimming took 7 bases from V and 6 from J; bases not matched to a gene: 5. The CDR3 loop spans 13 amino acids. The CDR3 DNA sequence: TGCAGCGCCACCGGGACAGGGGATGAAAAACTGTTTTTT. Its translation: CSATGTGDEKLFF.